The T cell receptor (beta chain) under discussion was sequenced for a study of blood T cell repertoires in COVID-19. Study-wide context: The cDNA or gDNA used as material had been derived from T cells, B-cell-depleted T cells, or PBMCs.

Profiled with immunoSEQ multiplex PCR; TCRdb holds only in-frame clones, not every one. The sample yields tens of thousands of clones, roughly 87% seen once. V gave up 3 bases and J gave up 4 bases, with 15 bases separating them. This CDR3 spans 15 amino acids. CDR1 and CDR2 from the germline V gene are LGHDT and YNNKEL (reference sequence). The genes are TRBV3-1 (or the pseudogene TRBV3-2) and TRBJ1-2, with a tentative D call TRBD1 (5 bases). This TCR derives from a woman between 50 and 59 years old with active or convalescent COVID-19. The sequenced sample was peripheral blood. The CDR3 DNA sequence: TGTGCCAGCAGCCAGTCAGAGCGGGGACTCTATGGCTACACCTTC. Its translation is CASSQSERGLYGYTF.